The rows below give T cell receptor beta chains drawn from one sample of a study of CD8+ T cells in alopecia areata. Assay used: immunoSEQ multiplex PCR; TCRdb lists only in-frame clones, some missing. Among about 150,000 clones listed, more than 45% were seen once. The sample consisted of CD4+ T cells sorted from blood. All receptors come from a human donor with alopecia areata. Each CDR3 is given with its conserved first and last residue. Fields, in order: D gene, V gene, clone size, J gene, CDR3 protein, CDR3 DNA. A D gene is named only where the DNA matches it firmly. Only part of the rows carry a size: once, few, many, or a class if the clone is expanded.

D gene: TRBD2
V gene: TRBV4-1
clone size: NA
J gene: TRBJ2-1
CDR3 protein: CASSQDRGGSRNEQFF
CDR3 DNA: TGCGCCAGCAGCCAAGATCGGGGCGGGAGTCGCAATGAGCAGTTCTTC

D gene: NA
V gene: TRBV9
clone size: NA
J gene: TRBJ1-1
CDR3 protein: CASSVAGSGNTEAFF
CDR3 DNA: TGTGCCAGCAGCGTAGCCGGAAGTGGAAACACTGAAGCTTTCTTT

D gene: NA
V gene: TRBV9
clone size: few
J gene: TRBJ1-1
CDR3 protein: CASSVAPNTEAFF
CDR3 DNA: TGTGCCAGCAGCGTAGCTCCGAACACTGAAGCTTTCTTT

D gene: NA
V gene: TRBV27
clone size: NA
J gene: TRBJ1-1
CDR3 protein: CASSRQVWTAMNTEAFF
CDR3 DNA: TGTGCCAGCAGCCGCCAAGTATGGACAGCGATGAACACTGAAGCTTTCTTT

D gene: NA
V gene: TRBV9
clone size: few
J gene: TRBJ2-6
CDR3 protein: CASSTPPQRGANVLTF
CDR3 DNA: TGTGCCAGCAGCACGCCCCCGCAACGAGGGGCCAACGTCCTGACTTTC

D gene: TRBD2
V gene: TRBV5-4
clone size: once
J gene: TRBJ2-7
CDR3 protein: CASSDLAGNYEQYF
CDR3 DNA: TGTGCCAGCAGCGATCTAGCGGGGAACTACGAGCAGTACTTC

D gene: NA
V gene: TRBV2
clone size: NA
J gene: TRBJ2-7
CDR3 protein: CASSSDSGGEQYF
CDR3 DNA: TGTGCCAGCAGTTCGGACTCTGGCGGTGAGCAGTACTTC

D gene: NA
V gene: TRBV7-9
clone size: NA
J gene: TRBJ2-7
CDR3 protein: CASTIWGTYEQYF
CDR3 DNA: TGTGCCAGTACCATTTGGGGCACCTACGAGCAGTACTTC

D gene: NA
V gene: TRBV5-1
clone size: few
J gene: TRBJ1-1
CDR3 protein: CASSLDSEAFF
CDR3 DNA: TGCGCCAGCAGCTTGGACAGTGAAGCTTTCTTT

D gene: NA
V gene: TRBV4-1
clone size: few
J gene: TRBJ1-5
CDR3 protein: CASSSALIFQNQPQHF
CDR3 DNA: TGCGCCAGCAGCTCCGCCTTGATATTCCAAAATCAGCCCCAGCATTTT

D gene: TRBD1
V gene: TRBV7-9
clone size: few
J gene: TRBJ1-2
CDR3 protein: CASSPDRNYGYTF
CDR3 DNA: TGTGCCAGCAGCCCGGACAGGAACTATGGCTACACCTTC

D gene: NA
V gene: TRBV7-2
clone size: NA
J gene: TRBJ2-7
CDR3 protein: CASSLTGRAEQYF
CDR3 DNA: TGTGCCAGCAGCTTAACAGGCCGGGCAGAGCAGTACTTC

D gene: TRBD2
V gene: TRBV12-5
clone size: NA
J gene: TRBJ2-1
CDR3 protein: CASGLYLREREGYEQFF
CDR3 DNA: TGTGCTAGTGGTTTGTACCTACGGGAGCGGGAGGGATATGAGCAGTTCTTC

D gene: NA
V gene: TRBV20-1
clone size: NA
J gene: TRBJ2-1
CDR3 protein: CSASQERQFF
CDR3 DNA: TGCAGTGCTAGTCAGGAGAGGCAGTTCTTC

D gene: NA
V gene: TRBV5-1
clone size: few
J gene: TRBJ2-7
CDR3 protein: CASSLSVGEEQYF
CDR3 DNA: TGCGCCAGCAGCCTCTCAGTGGGGGAAGAGCAGTACTTC

D gene: NA
V gene: TRBV10-3
clone size: NA
J gene: TRBJ1-1
CDR3 protein: CAISESWTPTEAFF
CDR3 DNA: TGTGCCATCAGTGAGTCCTGGACACCCACTGAAGCTTTCTTT

D gene: TRBD2
V gene: TRBV29-1
clone size: NA
J gene: TRBJ2-3
CDR3 protein: CSVGDGRGDTQYF
CDR3 DNA: TGCAGCGTTGGGGACGGGAGGGGGGATACGCAGTATTTT

D gene: TRBD2
V gene: TRBV29-1
clone size: few
J gene: TRBJ2-1
CDR3 protein: CSVVSGSSNEQFF
CDR3 DNA: TGCAGCGTTGTAAGCGGGAGCTCTAATGAGCAGTTCTTC

D gene: NA
V gene: TRBV29-1
clone size: NA
J gene: TRBJ2-7
CDR3 protein: CSVRIGSEQYF
CDR3 DNA: TGCAGCGTTCGGATCGGGAGCGAGCAGTACTTC

D gene: NA
V gene: TRBV29-1
clone size: NA
J gene: TRBJ1-1
CDR3 protein: CSVEDRGGARITEAFF
CDR3 DNA: TGCAGCGTTGAAGATCGAGGGGGGGCGAGGATCACTGAAGCTTTCTTT

D gene: TRBD2
V gene: TRBV29-1
clone size: NA
J gene: TRBJ2-7
CDR3 protein: CSVEAGGTNEQYF
CDR3 DNA: TGCAGCGTTGAAGCGGGAGGGACCAACGAGCAGTACTTC

D gene: TRBD1
V gene: TRBV9
clone size: NA
J gene: TRBJ1-2
CDR3 protein: CASSTGTDGYTF
CDR3 DNA: TGTGCCAGCAGCACCGGGACAGATGGCTACACCTTC

D gene: TRBD2
V gene: TRBV14
clone size: few
J gene: TRBJ2-1
CDR3 protein: CASSQGVSTSGSNEQFF
CDR3 DNA: TGTGCCAGCAGCCAAGGGGTCTCGACTAGCGGGTCCAATGAGCAGTTCTTC

D gene: TRBD2
V gene: TRBV5-1
clone size: NA
J gene: TRBJ2-5
CDR3 protein: CASSTLPGLAELETQYF
CDR3 DNA: TGCGCCAGCTCTACATTACCGGGACTAGCGGAGCTAGAGACCCAGTACTTC

D gene: TRBD1
V gene: TRBV29-1
clone size: few
J gene: TRBJ1-2
CDR3 protein: CSVGQAHEDGYTF
CDR3 DNA: TGCAGCGTGGGACAGGCGCACGAAGATGGCTACACCTTC

D gene: TRBD1
V gene: TRBV5-1
clone size: NA
J gene: TRBJ2-7
CDR3 protein: CASSKGGQGSSEQYF
CDR3 DNA: TGCGCCAGCAGCAAAGGGGGACAGGGGTCGAGTGAGCAGTACTTC